These 13 T cell receptor beta chains were sequenced from one sample in a study of T-cell memory formation after mild COVID-19. In TCRdb, the 5' RACE reads were re-called with MiXCR into one record per CDR3 protein. The table includes around 530,000 distinct CDR3 sequences, about 22% detected once. The source material was PBMCs or a T cell subset sorted from them (not recorded which). Source of these receptors: an adult woman who had mild COVID-19 (a few samples of this study predate the infection). Cell type and time point are not known.

The V call is TRBV18, the J call TRBJ1-3; a weak D match, TRBD1 (5 bases). Germline-derived CDR1 and CDR2 are KGHSH and LQKENI. The CDR3 has 15 amino acids. V lost 2 bases and J lost 2, with 10 bases in between. The CDR3 is CASSPSPGPGNTIYF. Here the CDR3 DNA reads TGTGCCAGCTCACCATCGCCAGGGCCTGGAAACACCATATATTTT.

This chain links TRBV12-5 with TRBJ1-1; perhaps TRBD1 as D (6 bases). The CDR3 runs 13 residues. Germline-derived CDR1 and CDR2 are LGHNT and FRNRAP. Trimming stripped 5 bases from V and 6 bases from J, with 13 bases between. DNA of the CDR3: TGTGCTAGTGGTAGGGGGGGCTCGGCTGAAGCTTTCTTT. It is translated as CASGRGGSAEAFF.

The chain's CDR3 is CATSSAPLQGAGYEQYF. The CDR3 nucleotides are TGTGCCACCAGCAGTGCCCCCCTACAGGGGGCGGGATACGAGCAGTACTTC. The genes are TRBV15 and TRBJ2-7, with 9 bases fitting TRBD1. Germline CDR1 is LNHNV and CDR2 is YYDKDF (reference sequence). V lost 3 bases to trimming and J lost 4 bases; unmatched junction nucleotides: 13. This CDR3 region has 17 residues.

The chain has TRBV3-1 and TRBJ2-7; possible D gene TRBD1, 5 bases. Trimming stripped 2 bases from V and 5 bases from J, with 13 bases between. Looked up from germline, CDR1 is LGHDT and CDR2 is YNNKEL (reference sequence). The CDR3 has 14 residues. The CDR3 region is CASSQRSQGDEQYF. The CDR3 nucleotides are TGTGCCAGCAGCCAAAGGTCGCAGGGTGACGAGCAGTACTTC.

This clonotype was picked up a small number of times. Lacking the conserved final phenylalanine or tryptophan, this CDR3 likely reflects a read error. No DNA is shown, since the ends of the CDR3 on it are uncertain; the CDR3 is the one TCRdb lists. This rearrangement joins TRBV30 to TRBJ2-1; whether TRBD1, the table's D call, matches the DNA was not checked. The CDR3 comprises 12 residues, both ends counted. Germline CDR1 reads GTSNPN; CDR2 reads SVGIG (reference sequence). This CDR3 reads CAWSPTGGAGRL.

Regarding this clonotype: The final CDR3 position lacks the conserved phenylalanine or tryptophan, pointing to a likely read error. This chain links TRBV7-8 with TRBJ2-3, with 11 bases identical to TRBD2. CDR3 length equals 17 residues. CDR1 and CDR2 (germline): SGHVS, FQNEAQ. J gave up 5 bases and V 4 bases, and 11 bases lay outside the gene matches. The CDR3 loop is CASSSFHLAGGLDTQYI. CDR3 nucleotides: TGTGCCAGCAGCTCCTTTCACTTAGCGGGAGGGCTAGATACGCAGTATATT.

This clonotype was found a few times. The chain carries TRBV5-1 and TRBJ1-4, with 8 positions matching TRBD1. The CDR3 totals 20 residues. V shed 3 bases and J 7 bases; nucleotides not matched to a gene: 23. Germline V lookup: CDR1 SGHRS, CDR2 YFSETQ. CDR3 bases: TGCGCCAGCAGCTCCTCACTACGTGGACAGGGCGGAAGGTTGGGTGAAAAACTGTTTTTT. It is translated as CASSSSLRGQGGRLGEKLFF.

The chain is built from TRBV4-1 and TRBJ2-7; weak D call: TRBD2 (5 bases). From germline, CDR1 is MGHRA and CDR2 YSYEKL. This CDR3 has 12 residues. The V end lost 2 bases, the J end lost 5 bases, and 7 bases lay between the germline ends. DNA of the CDR3: TGCGCCAGCAGCCAAACCGGGAACGAGCAGTACTTC. Protein sequence: CASSQTGNEQYF.

The V gene is TRBV3-1, the J gene TRBJ1-3; the D gene is possibly TRBD1 (6 bases). CDR1 and CDR2 (germline): LGHDT, YNNKEL (reference sequence). Trimming shortened V by 3 bases and J by 7 bases, and 16 bases separated the two germline ends. CDR3 size: 15 residues. CDR3 amino acids: CASSQLDSHRNTIYF. The CDR3 DNA reads TGTGCCAGCAGCCAGTTGGACAGTCATAGGAACACCATATATTTT.

The V gene is TRBV29-1, the J gene TRBJ2-1; D remains ambiguous. Germline CDR1 SQVTM, CDR2 ANQGSEA. Trimming shortened V by 4 bases and J by 0 bases, and 10 bases separated the two germline ends. The CDR3 runs to 14 residues. The CDR3 DNA reads as TGCAGCGTTGTAGTTCAAGGCTCCTACAATGAGCAGTTCTTC. Translating it yields CSVVVQGSYNEQFF.

This clonotype showed up many times. The V gene is TRBV3-1, the J gene TRBJ2-4, with 9 bases fitting TRBD1. The V segment lost 1 base and the J segment 3 bases; nucleotides outside the gene matches: 10. The CDR3 covers 18 residues. Per the germline V gene, CDR1 is LGHDT and CDR2 is YNNKEL (reference sequence). The chain's CDR3 is CASSQVGTGSVGKNIQYF. The CDR3 DNA follows: TGTGCCAGCAGCCAAGTCGGGACAGGGTCCGTTGGCAAAAACATTCAGTACTTC.

This clonotype was detected a few times. J is TRBJ1-6 and V is TRBV20-1; possibly TRBD1 for D (5 bases). CDR1 and CDR2 (germline): DFQATT, SNEGSKA (reference sequence). The CDR3 totals 14 residues. Trimming cost V 3 bases and J 8 bases, with 14 bases left between them. CDR3 region: CSARGGTDDSPLHF. The DNA for the CDR3 is TGCAGTGCTAGGGGGGGGACGGACGATTCACCCCTCCACTTT.

This clonotype occurred a few times. The CDR3 spells CASTQSGSAEAFF. Here the CDR3 DNA reads TGTGCCAGCACCCAGTCAGGGAGCGCTGAAGCTTTCTTT. The chain combines TRBV12-3 or TRBV12-4 with TRBJ1-1, with D perhaps TRBD1 (5 bases). The V end was cut by 7 bases, the J end by 6 bases, with 15 bases between. The CDR3 runs to 13 residues.